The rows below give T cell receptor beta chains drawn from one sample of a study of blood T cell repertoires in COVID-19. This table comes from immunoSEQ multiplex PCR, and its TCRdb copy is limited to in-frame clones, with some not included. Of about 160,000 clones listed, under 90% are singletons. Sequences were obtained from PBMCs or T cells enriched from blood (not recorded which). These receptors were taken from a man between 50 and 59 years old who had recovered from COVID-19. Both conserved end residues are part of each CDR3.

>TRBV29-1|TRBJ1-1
CSVEDSRKTEAFF
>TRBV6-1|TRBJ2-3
CASSRGGAEDTQYF
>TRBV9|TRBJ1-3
CASSVGVGQGDTIYF
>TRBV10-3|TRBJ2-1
CAISRPPRNEQFF
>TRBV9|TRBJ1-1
CASSVGTLNTEAFF
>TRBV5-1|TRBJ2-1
CASSASGGYNEQFF
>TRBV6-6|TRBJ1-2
CASSRKGYGYTF
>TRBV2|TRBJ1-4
CASSLRGPTNEKLFF
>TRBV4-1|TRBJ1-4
CASSQEVTATNEKLFF
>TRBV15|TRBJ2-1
CATSRDPGAIYNEQFF
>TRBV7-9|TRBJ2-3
CASSSAPGGGATDTQYF
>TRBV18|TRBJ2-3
CASSAGQGSADTQYF
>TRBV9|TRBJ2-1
CASSVVLAGSYNEQFF
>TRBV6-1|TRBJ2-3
CASSERLERPVTDTQYF
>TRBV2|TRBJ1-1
CASSEMAQSTEAFF
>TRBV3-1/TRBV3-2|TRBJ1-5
CASSPRDSRSQPQHF
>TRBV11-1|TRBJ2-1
CASSLAFGGVTGNEQFF
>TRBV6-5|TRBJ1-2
CASRLSGSLGPGYTF
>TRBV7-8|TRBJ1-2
CASSSPPVSGYTF
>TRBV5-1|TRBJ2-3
CASSLNQGNTDTQYF
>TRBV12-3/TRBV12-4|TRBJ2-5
CASSSTRREPQYF
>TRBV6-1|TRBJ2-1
CASSEAVTVWNEQFF
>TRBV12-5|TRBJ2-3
CASGLVPLRGGTRGDTQYF
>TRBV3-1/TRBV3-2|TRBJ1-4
CASSIRQTTNEKLFF
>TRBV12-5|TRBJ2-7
CASGFPTGPSYEQYF
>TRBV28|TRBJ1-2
CASSVQGPGYTF
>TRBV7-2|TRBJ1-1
CASSLAANTEAFF
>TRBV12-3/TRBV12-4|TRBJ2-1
CASSRDKGLEQFF
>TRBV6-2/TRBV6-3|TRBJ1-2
CASSTLAHGYTF
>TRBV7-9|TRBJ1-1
CASSLKARGLNTEAFF
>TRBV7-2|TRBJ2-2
CASSLAPGRITGELFF
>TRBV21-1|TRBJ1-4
CASSTSGDNANEKLFF
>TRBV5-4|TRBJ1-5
CASSLKGSNQPQHF
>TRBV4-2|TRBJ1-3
CASSLDRLQSGNTIYF
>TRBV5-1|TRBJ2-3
CASSLRTGVTDTQYF
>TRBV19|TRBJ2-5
CASSIQDRGWETQYF
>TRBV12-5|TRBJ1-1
CASGLPRDRVNTEAFF
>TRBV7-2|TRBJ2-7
CASRNKLRGYPYEQYF
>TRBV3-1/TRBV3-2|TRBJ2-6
CASSYGTTGANVLTF
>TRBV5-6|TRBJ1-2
CASSLAINYGYTF
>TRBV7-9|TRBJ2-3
CASSPPWGADTQYF
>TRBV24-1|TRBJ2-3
CATSEAQGAPDTQYF
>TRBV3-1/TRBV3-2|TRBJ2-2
CASSHTGQGSTGELFF
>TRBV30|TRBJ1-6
CAWSRGSPLHF
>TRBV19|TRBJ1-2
CASRGGQGYGYTF
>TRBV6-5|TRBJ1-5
CASRDAGLNQPQHF
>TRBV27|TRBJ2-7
CASSLVGAYEQYF
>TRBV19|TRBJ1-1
CASSTSDRAGTEAFF
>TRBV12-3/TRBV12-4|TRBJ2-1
CASSPDNNEQFF
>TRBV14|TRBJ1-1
CASSLDRNTEAFF
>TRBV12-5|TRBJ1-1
CASGLAGTKNTEAFF
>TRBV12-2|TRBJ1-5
CASRFDRGNQPQHF
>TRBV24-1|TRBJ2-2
CATSGGLNTGELFF